This TCR beta chain was captured in a study of early T cells in non-severe SARS-CoV-2 infection. Across the whole study: Unsorted whole blood bulk RNA was sequenced, with unpaired chains.

The CDR3 consists of 13 residues. Per the germline V gene, CDR1 is SGHDT and CDR2 is YYEEEE. V lost 3 bases and J lost 7; bases outside the gene matches: 4. Attached unique molecular identifiers marked individual cDNA molecules. TCRdb fed the 5' RACE reads into MiXCR, producing one record per CDR3 protein. Of about 18,000 distinct CDR3 sequences in the sample, around 5.9% are singletons; the top ten hold 5.5% to 8%. The receptor's source is an adult who was a healthcare worker with PCR-confirmed SARS-CoV-2 infection or an uninfected control (not recorded which). Material: whole blood. This chain joins TRBV5-6 and TRBJ1-2; 9 bases align to TRBD1. CDR3 amino acids: CASSWGQGGGYTF. The CDR3 DNA reads TGTGCCAGCAGCTGGGGACAGGGCGGTGGCTACACCTTC.